The clone carrying this T cell receptor beta chain was picked up many times. These data come from a study of T cell changes during pregnancy in multiple sclerosis. With 2 bases clipped from V and 7 bases from J, the junction kept 16 bases outside the gene matches. This CDR3 has 17 amino acids. Germline V gives CDR1 LNHDA, CDR2 SQIVND (reference sequence). The protocol was immunoSEQ multiplex PCR, while the TCRdb copy is restricted to in-frame clones and leaves out a portion. Seen here are just under 80,000 clones, around 93% observed once, and the top ten hold approximately 0.75%. The TCR sequence derives from a female donor in good health, enrolled as a control in a pregnancy study. This chain joins TRBV19 and TRBJ2-7, with 8 bases aligning to TRBD1. The sequenced sample was peripheral blood, obtained in the second trimester of pregnancy. CDR3 in amino acids: CASSIRGQGSLSGEQYF. The CDR3 DNA is TGTGCCAGTAGTATACGAGGACAGGGATCCCTTTCAGGGGAGCAGTACTTC.